Listed below are T cell receptor beta chains from one sample, sequenced in a study of blood T cells in healthy people across ages. MiXCR was run by TCRdb on the 5' RACE reads, yielding one entry per CDR3 protein. The sample carries about 1.6 million distinct CDR3 sequences, almost 35% recorded once. Sequenced input: blood. Receptors were obtained from a woman aged 30 to 39 in good health. CDR3s include the opening cysteine and the closing phenylalanine or tryptophan. The size entry is marked missing in some rows and otherwise reads once, few, many or a size class.

v_gene	j_gene	abundance	CDR3aa
TRBV5-1	TRBJ2-3	-	CASGVASSTDTQYF
TRBV27	TRBJ1-2	-	CASSRTGTGFSGDGYTF
TRBV20-1	TRBJ1-2	once	CSASKAGTGSYGYTF
TRBV4-1	TRBJ2-3	few	CASSQAVRGRDTQYF
TRBV5-6	TRBJ2-5	-	CASSPKQAREETQYF
TRBV7-9	TRBJ2-3	-	CASRGGQRTSTDTQYF
TRBV3-1	TRBJ2-5	few	CASSQGLGGRETQYF
TRBV5-1	TRBJ2-5	-	CASSAGGPGKTQYF
TRBV6-2/TRBV6-3	TRBJ2-7	-	CASSYSAGLADEQYF
TRBV20-1	TRBJ1-5	-	CSAQVTTQGQPQHF
TRBV7-8	TRBJ2-4	few	CASSLSLAGDPEYIQYF
TRBV28	TRBJ2-7	-	CASNMDRGGYEQYF
TRBV20-1	TRBJ2-2	-	CSASGPFGGELFF
TRBV19	TRBJ2-3	-	CASSGHILTDTQYF
TRBV24-1	TRBJ2-1	-	CATSTSRGAEGAQGEQFF
TRBV11-1	TRBJ2-5	-	CASSAGAGARETQYF
TRBV28	TRBJ2-6	-	CASSPPSGSGANVLTF
TRBV9	TRBJ2-7	-	CASSVGEGQAGKQYF
TRBV27	TRBJ2-7	-	CVSSSISYEQYF
TRBV4-1	TRBJ2-7	many	CASSQENSGFSYEQYF
TRBV20-1	TRBJ2-7	few	CSARLAPRSVEQYF
TRBV7-2	TRBJ2-3	many	CASSFGGGAADTQYF
TRBV20-1	TRBJ2-1	few	CSATPLTGGIYNEQFF
TRBV3-1	TRBJ2-1	-	CASSHSVAGGANEQFF
TRBV5-1	TRBJ2-3	-	CASGRGERTDTQYF
TRBV7-3	TRBJ1-2	few	CASSMGQALGYTF
TRBV7-2	TRBJ1-5	-	CASSLEGRSQPQHF
TRBV9	TRBJ2-7	-	CASSVEPSGSNEQYF
TRBV7-2	-	-	CASSSNPPSSYNEQYF
TRBV5-4	TRBJ2-7	-	CASSSTVGGTGAYEQYF
TRBV6-1	TRBJ1-1	-	CASSHPGATEAFF